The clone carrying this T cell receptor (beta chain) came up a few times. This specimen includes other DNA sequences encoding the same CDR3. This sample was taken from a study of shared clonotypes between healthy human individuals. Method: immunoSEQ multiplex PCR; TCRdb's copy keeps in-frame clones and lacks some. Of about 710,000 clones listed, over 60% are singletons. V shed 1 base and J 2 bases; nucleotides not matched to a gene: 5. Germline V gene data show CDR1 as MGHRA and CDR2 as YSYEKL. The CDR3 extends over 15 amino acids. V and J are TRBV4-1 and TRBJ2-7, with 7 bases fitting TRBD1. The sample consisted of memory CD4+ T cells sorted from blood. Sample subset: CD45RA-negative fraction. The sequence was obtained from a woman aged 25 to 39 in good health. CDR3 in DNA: TGCGCCAGCAGCCAAGCATCGGGACAGACCTACGAGCAGTACTTC. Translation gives CASSQASGQTYEQYF.